This TCR beta chain appears in the sequencing data of a study of radiation and T cells in renal cell carcinoma. Whole-study findings and limits: Top tumor clonotypes rose in blood 2 weeks post-radiation, then contracted.

The data were produced by immunoSEQ multiplex PCR, yet TCRdb's version contains in-frame clones alone and is incomplete. The top ten hold around 12% of the sample, which has about 130,000 clones, about 88% seen once. About this clone itself: Its antigen is as yet unknown.

Specified time point: baseline pretreatment blood. Treatment reported: 15 Gy SBRT to primary tumor, nephrectomy 4 weeks later. V gave up 5 bases and J gave up 4 bases; unmatched junction bases: 7. The V gene's germline CDR1 is SEHNR and CDR2 FQNEAQ (reference sequence). This CDR3 has 14 amino acids. The material was blood, obtained from a patient whose treatment included radiotherapy and nephrectomy. The V call is TRBV7-9, the J call TRBJ1-2, with 7 positions matching TRBD1. This sequence originates from a woman aged 45-60 years with renal cell carcinoma. The CDR3 DNA follows: TGTGCCAGCAGCCCTATGACAGGGACCTATGGCTACACCTTC. It translates to CASSPMTGTYGYTF.